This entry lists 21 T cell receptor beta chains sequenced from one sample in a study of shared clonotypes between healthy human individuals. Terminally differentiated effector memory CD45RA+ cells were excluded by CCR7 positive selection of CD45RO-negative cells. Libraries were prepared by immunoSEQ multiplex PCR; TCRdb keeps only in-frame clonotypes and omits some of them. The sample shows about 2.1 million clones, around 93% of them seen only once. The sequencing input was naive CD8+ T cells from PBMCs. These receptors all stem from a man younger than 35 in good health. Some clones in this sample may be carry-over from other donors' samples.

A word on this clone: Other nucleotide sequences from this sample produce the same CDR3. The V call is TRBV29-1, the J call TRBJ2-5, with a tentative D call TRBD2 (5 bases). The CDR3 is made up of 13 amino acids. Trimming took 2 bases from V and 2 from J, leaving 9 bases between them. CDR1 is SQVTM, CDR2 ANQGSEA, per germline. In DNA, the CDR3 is TGCAGCGTTGAAAGAGGGTTTCAAGAGACCCAGTACTTC. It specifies CSVERGFQETQYF.

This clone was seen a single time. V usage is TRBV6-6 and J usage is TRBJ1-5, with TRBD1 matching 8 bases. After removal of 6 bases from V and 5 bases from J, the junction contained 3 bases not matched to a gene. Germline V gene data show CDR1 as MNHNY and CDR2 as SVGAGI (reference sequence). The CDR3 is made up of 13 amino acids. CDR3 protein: CASRTDRDQPQHF. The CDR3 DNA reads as TGTGCCAGCAGAACGGACAGGGATCAGCCCCAGCATTTT.

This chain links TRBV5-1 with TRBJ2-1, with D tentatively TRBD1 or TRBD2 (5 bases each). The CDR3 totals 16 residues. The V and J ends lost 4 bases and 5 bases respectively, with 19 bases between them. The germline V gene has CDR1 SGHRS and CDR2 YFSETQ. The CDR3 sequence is CASSPLRGPADNEQFF. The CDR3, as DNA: TGCGCCAGCAGCCCCCTGAGGGGCCCGGCGGACAATGAGCAGTTCTTC.

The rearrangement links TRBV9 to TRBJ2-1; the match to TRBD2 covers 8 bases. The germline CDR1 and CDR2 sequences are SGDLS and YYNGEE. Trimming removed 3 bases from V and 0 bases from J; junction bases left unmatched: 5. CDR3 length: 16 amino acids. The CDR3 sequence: CASSGAGTSSYNEQFF. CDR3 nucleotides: TGTGCCAGCAGCGGCGCCGGGACTAGCTCCTACAATGAGCAGTTCTTC.

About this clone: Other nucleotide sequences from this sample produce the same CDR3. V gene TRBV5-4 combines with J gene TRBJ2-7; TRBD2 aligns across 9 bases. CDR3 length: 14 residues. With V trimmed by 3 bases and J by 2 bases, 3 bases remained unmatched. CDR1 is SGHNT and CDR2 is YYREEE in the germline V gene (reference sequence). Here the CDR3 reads CASSWGLAAYEQYF. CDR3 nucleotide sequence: TGTGCCAGCAGCTGGGGACTAGCTGCCTACGAGCAGTACTTC.

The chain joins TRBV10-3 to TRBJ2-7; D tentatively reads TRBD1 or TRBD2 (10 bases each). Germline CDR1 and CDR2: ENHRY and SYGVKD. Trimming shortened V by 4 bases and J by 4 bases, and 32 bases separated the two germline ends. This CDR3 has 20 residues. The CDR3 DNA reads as TGTGCCATCAGTGGGGGACAGGGGCGGACTAGCGGCCTCTGGGGATACGAGCAGTACTTC. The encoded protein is CAISGGQGRTSGLWGYEQYF.

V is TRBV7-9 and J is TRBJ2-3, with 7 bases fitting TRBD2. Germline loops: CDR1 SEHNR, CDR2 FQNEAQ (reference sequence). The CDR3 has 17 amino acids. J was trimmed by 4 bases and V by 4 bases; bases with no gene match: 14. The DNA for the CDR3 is TGTGCCAGCAGCTGGGCTAGCGGCCCAGAGAGCGCAGATACGCAGTATTTT. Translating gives CASSWASGPESADTQYF.

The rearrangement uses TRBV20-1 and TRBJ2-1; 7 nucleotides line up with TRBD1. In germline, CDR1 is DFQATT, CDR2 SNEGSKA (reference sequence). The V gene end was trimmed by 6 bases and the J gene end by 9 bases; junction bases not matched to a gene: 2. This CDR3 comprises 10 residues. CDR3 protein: CSAPGGEQFF. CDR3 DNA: TGCAGTGCCCCAGGGGGTGAGCAGTTCTTC.

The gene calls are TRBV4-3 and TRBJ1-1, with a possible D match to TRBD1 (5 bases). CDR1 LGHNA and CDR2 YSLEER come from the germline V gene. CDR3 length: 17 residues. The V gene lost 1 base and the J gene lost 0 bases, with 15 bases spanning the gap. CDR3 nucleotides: TGCGCCAGCAGCCAAGTGGACACTAACCTCATGAACACTGAAGCTTTCTTT. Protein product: CASSQVDTNLMNTEAFF.

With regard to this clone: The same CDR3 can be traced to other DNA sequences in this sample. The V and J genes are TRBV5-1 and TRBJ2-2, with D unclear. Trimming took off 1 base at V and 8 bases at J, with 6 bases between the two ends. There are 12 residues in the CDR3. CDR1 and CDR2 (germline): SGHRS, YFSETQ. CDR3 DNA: TGCGCCAGCAGCTTGAGTCCAGGGGAGCTGTTTTTT. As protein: CASSLSPGELFF.

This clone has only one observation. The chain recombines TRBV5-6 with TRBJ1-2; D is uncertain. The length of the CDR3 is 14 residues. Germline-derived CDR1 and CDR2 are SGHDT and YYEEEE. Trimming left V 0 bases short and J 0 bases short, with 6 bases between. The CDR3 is CASSLAPANYGYTF. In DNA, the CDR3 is TGTGCCAGCAGCTTGGCACCGGCTAACTATGGCTACACCTTC. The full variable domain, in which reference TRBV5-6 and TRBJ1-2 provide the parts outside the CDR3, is DAGVTQSPTHLIKTRGQQVTLRCSPKSGHDTVSWYQQALGQGPQFIFQYYEEEERQRGNFPDRFSGHQFPNYSSELNVNALLLGDSALYLCASSLAPANYGYTFGSGTRLTVV.

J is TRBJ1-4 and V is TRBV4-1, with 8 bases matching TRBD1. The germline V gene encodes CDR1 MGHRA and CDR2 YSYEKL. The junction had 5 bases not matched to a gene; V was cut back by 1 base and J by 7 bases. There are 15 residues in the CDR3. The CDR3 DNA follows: TGCGCCAGCAGCCAAGGTGGAACAGGGGGTGAAAAACTGTTTTTT. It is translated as CASSQGGTGGEKLFF.

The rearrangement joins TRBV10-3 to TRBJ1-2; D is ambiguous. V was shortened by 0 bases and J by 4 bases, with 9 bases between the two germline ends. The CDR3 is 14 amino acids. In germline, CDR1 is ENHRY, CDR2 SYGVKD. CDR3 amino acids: CAISESIQPYGYTF. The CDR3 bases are TGTGCCATCAGTGAGTCGATTCAGCCCTATGGCTACACCTTC.

CDR3 in DNA: TGTGCCAGCAGTTTGATAGCGGGAGTTTCCTACGAGCAGTACTTC. Residues: CASSLIAGVSYEQYF. The rearrangement uses TRBV27 and TRBJ2-7, with 9 nucleotides matching TRBD2. The CDR3 covers 15 residues. The V gene's germline CDR1 is MNHEY and CDR2 SMNVEV (reference sequence). The V and J ends lost 3 bases and 1 base, in that order; junction bases with no gene match: 4.

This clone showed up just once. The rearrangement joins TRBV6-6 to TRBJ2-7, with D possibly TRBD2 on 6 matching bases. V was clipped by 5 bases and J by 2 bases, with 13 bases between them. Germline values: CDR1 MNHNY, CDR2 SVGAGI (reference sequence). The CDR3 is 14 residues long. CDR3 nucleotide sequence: TGTGCCAGCAGTCCAGGAGGGCCCACCTACGAGCAGTACTTC. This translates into CASSPGGPTYEQYF.

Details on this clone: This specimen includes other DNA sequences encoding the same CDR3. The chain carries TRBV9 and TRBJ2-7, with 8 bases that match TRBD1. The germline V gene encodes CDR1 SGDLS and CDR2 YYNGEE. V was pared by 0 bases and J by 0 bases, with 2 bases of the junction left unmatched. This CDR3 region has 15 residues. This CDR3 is CASSVGDRPSYEQYF. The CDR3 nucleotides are TGTGCCAGCAGCGTAGGGGACAGGCCCTCCTACGAGCAGTACTTC.

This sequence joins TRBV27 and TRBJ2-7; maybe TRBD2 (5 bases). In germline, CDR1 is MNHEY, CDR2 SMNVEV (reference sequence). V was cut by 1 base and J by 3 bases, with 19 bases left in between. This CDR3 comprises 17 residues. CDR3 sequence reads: CASSLLSQERNHYEQYF. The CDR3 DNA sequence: TGTGCCAGCAGTTTATTGTCCCAGGAGCGGAACCACTACGAGCAGTACTTC.

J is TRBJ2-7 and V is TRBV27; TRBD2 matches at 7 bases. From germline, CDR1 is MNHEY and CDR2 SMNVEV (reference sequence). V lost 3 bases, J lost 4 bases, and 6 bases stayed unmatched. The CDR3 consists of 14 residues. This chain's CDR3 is CASSFSIGGYEQYF. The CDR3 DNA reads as TGTGCCAGCAGTTTTTCTATCGGGGGGTACGAGCAGTACTTC.

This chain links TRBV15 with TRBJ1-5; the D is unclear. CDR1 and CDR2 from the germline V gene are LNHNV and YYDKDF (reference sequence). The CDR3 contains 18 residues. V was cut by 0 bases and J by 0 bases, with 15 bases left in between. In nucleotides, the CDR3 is TGTGCCACCAGCAGAGATCTCCTGCCGACCTATAGCAATCAGCCCCAGCATTTT. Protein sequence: CATSRDLLPTYSNQPQHF.

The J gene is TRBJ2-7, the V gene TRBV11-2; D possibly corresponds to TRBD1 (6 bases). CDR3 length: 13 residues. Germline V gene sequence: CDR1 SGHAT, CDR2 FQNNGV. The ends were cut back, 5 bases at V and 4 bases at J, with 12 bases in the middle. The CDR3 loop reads CASSPGAGYEQYF. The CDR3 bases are TGTGCCAGCAGCCCAGGGGCGGGTTACGAGCAGTACTTC. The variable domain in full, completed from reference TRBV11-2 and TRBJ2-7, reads EAGVAQSPRYKIIEKRQSVAFWCNPISGHATLYWYQQILGQGPKLLIQFQNNGVVDDSQLPKDRFSAERLKGVDSTLKIQPAKLEDSAVYLCASSPGAGYEQYFGPGTRLTVT.

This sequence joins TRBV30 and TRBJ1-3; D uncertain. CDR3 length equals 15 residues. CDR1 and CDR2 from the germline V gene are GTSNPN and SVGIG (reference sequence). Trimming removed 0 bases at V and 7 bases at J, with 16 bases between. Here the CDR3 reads CAWSVGAGLRNTIYF. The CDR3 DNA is TGTGCCTGGAGTGTAGGCGCCGGCCTCCGGAACACCATATATTTT. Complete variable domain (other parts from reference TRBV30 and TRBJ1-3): SQTIHQWPATLVQPVGSPLSLECTVEGTSNPNLYWYRQAAGRGLQLLFYSVGIGQISSEVPQNLSASRPQDRQFILSSKKLLLSDSGFYLCAWSVGAGLRNTIYFGEGSWLTVV.